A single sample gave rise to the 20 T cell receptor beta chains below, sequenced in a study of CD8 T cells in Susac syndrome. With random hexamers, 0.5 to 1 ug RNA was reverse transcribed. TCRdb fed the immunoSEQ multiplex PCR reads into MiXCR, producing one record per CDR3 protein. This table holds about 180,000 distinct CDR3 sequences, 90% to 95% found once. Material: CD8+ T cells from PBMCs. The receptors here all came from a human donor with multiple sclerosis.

The CDR3 is CASSLRENYGYTF. In DNA, the CDR3 is TGTGCCAGCAGCTTGCGGGAGAACTATGGCTACACCTTC. The chain combines TRBV5-4 with TRBJ1-2; D remains ambiguous. Per germline, CDR1 SGHNT and CDR2 YYREEE (reference sequence). The CDR3 has 13 residues. Trimming pared 1 base from V and 2 bases from J, leaving 6 bases between.

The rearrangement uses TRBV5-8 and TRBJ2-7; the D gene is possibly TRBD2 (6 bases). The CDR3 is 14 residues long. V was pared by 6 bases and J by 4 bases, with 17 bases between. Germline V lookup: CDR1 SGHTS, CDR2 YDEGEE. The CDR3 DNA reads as TGTGCCAGCACCCGGAGGGTTCGGGGTTACGAGCAGTACTTC. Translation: CASTRRVRGYEQYF.

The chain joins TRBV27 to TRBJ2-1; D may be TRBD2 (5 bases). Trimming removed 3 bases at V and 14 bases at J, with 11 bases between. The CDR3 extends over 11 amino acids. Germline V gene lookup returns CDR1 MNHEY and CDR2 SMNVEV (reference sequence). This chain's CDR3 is CASSFGVAKFF. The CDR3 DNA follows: TGTGCCAGCAGTTTCGGGGTAGCGAAGTTCTTC.

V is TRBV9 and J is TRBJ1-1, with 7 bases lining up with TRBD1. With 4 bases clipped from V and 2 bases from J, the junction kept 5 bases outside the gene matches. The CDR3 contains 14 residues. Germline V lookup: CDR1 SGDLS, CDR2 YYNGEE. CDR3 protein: CASSPYRGNTEAFF. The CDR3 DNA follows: TGTGCCAGCAGCCCTTACAGGGGAAACACTGAAGCTTTCTTT.

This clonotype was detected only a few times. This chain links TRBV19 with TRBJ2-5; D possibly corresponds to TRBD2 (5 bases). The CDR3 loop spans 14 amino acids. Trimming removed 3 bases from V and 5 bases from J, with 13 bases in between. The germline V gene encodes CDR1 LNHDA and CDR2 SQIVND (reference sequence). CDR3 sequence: CASSIEGRGETQYF. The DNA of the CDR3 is TGTGCCAGTAGTATTGAGGGTCGCGGGGAGACCCAGTACTTC. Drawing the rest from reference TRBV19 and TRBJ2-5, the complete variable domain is DGGITQSPKYLFRKEGQNVTLSCEQNLNHDAMYWYRQDPGQGLRLIYYSQIVNDFQKGDIAEGYSVSREKKESFPLTVTSAQKNPTAFYLCASSIEGRGETQYFGPGTRLLVL.

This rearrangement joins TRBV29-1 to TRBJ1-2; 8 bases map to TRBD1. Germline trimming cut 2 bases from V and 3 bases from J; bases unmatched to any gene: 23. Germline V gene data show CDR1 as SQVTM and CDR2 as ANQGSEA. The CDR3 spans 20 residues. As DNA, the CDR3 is TGCAGCGTTGAACCTCCATGGTCCGGGGGACAGGAAGCCCATCACTATGGCTACACCTTC. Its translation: CSVEPPWSGGQEAHHYGYTF.

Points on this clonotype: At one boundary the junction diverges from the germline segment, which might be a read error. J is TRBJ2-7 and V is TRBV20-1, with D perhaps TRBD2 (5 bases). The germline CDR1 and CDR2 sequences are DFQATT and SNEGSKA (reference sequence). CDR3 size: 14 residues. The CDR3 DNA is TGCAGTGCTAGTGCGGAGGTCTGGTCCTACGAGCAGCACTTC. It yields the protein CSASAEVWSYEQHF.

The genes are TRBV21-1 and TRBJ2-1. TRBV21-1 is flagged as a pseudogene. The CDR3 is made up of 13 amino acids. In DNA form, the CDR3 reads TGTGCCAGCACTCCTAGAGACGCCTCTGAGCAGTTCTTC. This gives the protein CASTPRDASEQFF.

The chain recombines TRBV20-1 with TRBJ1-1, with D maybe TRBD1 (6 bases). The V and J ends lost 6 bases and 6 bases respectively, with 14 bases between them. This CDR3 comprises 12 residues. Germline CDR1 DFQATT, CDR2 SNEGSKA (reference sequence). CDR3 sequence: CSAHTGMAEAFF. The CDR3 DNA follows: TGCAGTGCCCACACAGGGATGGCTGAAGCTTTCTTT.

CDR3 region: CATSAEGGNEQFF. The CDR3 DNA reads TGTGCCACCAGTGCAGAGGGCGGAAATGAGCAGTTCTTC. The genes are TRBV24-1 and TRBJ2-1; TRBD2 might be the D (5 bases). V was pared by 5 bases and J by 7 bases, with 11 bases between. This CDR3 region has 13 residues. Germline assignment: CDR1 KGHDR and CDR2 SFDVKD.

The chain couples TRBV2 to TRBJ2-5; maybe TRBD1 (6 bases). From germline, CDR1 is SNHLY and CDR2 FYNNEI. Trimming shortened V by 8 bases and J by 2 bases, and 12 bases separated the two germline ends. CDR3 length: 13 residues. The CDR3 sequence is CASHTGRQETQYF. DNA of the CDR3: TGTGCCAGCCATACAGGGAGACAAGAGACCCAGTACTTC.

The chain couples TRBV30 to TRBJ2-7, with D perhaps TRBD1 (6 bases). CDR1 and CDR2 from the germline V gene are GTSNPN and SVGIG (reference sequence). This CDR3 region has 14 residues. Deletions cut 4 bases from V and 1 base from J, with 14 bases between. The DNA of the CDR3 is TGTGCCTGGAACATGGACAGTCCTTCCTACGAGCAGTACTTC. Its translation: CAWNMDSPSYEQYF.

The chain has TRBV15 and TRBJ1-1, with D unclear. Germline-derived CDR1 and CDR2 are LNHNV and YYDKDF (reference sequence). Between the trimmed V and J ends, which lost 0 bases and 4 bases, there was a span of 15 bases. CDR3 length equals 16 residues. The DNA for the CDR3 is TGTGCCACCAGCAGAGATCATGGGGAGGAGGGCACTGAAGCTTTCTTT. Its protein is CATSRDHGEEGTEAFF.

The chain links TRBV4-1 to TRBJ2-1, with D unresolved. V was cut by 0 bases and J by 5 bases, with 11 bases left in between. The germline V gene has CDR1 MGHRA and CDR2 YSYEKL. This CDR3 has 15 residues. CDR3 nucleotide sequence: TGCGCCAGCAGCCAAGAAGTGAAGAACAACAATGAGCAGTTCTTC. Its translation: CASSQEVKNNNEQFF.

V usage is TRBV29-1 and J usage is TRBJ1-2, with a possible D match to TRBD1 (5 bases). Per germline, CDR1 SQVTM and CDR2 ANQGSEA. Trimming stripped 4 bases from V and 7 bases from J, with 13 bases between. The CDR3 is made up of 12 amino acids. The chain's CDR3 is CSVAEGGGGYTF. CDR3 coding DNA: TGCAGCGTTGCCGAGGGCGGGGGTGGCTACACCTTC. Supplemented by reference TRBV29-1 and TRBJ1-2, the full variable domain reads SAVISQKPSRDICQRGTSLTIQCQVDSQVTMMFWYRQQPGQSLTLIATANQGSEATYESGFVIDKFPISRPNLTFSTLTVSNMSPEDSSIYLCSVAEGGGGYTFGSGTRLTVV.

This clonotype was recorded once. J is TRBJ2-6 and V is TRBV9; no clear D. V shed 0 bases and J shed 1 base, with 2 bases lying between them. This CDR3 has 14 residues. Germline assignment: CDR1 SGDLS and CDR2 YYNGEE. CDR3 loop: CASSVESGANVLTF. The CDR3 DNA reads TGTGCCAGCAGCGTAGAATCTGGGGCCAACGTCCTGACTTTC.

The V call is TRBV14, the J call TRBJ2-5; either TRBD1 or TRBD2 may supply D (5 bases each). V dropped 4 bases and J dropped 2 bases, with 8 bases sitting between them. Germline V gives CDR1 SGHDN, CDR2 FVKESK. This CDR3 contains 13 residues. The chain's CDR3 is CASSPGPQETQYF. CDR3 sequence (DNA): TGTGCCAGCAGCCCGGGACCGCAAGAGACCCAGTACTTC.

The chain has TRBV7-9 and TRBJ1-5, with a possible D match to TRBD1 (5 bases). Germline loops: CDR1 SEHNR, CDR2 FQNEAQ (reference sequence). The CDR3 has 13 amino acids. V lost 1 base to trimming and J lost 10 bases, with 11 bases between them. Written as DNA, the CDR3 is TGTGCCAGCAGCTTAGGGGGGATGGGTCCCCAGCATTTT. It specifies CASSLGGMGPQHF.

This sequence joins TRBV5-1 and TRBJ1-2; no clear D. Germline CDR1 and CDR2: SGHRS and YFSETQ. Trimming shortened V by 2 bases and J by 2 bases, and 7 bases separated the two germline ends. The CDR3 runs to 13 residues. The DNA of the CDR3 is TGCGCCAGCAGCTTATCCAGGAACTATGGCTACACCTTC. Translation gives CASSLSRNYGYTF.

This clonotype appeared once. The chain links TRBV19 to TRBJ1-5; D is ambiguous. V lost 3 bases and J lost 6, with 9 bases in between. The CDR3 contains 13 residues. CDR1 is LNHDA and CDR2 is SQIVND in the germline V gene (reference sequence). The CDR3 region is CASSMAGFQPQHF. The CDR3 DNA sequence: TGTGCCAGTAGTATGGCGGGGTTTCAGCCCCAGCATTTT.